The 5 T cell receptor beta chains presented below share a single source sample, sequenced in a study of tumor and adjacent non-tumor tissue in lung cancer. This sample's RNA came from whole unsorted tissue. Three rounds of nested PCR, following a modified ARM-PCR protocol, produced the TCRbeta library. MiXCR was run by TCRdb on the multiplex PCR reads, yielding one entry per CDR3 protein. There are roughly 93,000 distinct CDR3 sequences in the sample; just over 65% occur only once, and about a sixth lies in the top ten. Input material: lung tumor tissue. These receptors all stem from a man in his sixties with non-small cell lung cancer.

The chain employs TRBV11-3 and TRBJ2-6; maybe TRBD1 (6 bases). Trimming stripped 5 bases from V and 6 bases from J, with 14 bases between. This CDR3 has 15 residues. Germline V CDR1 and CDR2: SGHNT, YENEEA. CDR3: CASSQQGSKANVLTF. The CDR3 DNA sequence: TGTGCCAGCAGCCAACAGGGCTCTAAGGCCAACGTCCTGACTTTC.

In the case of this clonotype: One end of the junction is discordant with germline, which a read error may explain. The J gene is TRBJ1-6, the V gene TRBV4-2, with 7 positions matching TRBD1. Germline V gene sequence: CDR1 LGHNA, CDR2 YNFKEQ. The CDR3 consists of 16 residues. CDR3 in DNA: TGTGCCAGCAGTCAAGAAGGGGGCAGGGCCTATTCACCCCTCCACTTT. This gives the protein CASSQEGGRAYSPLHF.

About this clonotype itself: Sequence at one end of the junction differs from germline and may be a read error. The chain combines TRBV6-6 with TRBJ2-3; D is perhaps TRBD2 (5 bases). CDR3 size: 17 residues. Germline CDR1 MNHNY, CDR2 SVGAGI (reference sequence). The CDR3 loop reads CANSYGENSFYTDTQYF. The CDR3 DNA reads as TGTGCCAACAGTTACGGGGAGAACAGTTTCTACACTGATACGCAGTATTTT.

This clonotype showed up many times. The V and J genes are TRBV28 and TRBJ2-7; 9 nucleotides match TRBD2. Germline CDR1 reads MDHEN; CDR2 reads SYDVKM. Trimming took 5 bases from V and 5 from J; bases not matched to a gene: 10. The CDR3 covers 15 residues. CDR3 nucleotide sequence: TGTGCCAGCAGTCGCCGGGCTAGCGGGGTGAACGAGCAGTACTTC. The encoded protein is CASSRRASGVNEQYF.

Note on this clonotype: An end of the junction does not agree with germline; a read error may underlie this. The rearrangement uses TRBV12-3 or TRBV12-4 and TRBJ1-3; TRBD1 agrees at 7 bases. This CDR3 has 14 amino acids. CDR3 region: CAGSFTGQRNIIYF. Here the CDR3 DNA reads TGTGCCGGCAGTTTCACGGGACAGAGAAACATCATATATTTT.